This T cell receptor (beta chain) was recovered during a study of CD8 T cells in Susac syndrome. Negative isolation was used for CD8+ and CD4+ T cells, and FACS enrichment was applied to TEMRA cells. CDR1 KGHSH and CDR2 LQKENI come from the germline V gene. V shed 11 bases and J shed 4 bases, with 17 bases lying between them. The CDR3 is made up of 14 amino acids. About this clonotype itself: Its antigen is undetermined.

A quantity of 0.5 to 1 ug RNA underwent reverse transcription using random hexamers. The CDR3 of TCR beta was amplified by immunoSEQ multiplex PCR across 54 Vbeta and 13 Jbeta. Each CDR3 protein gets one entry after TCRdb re-called the immunoSEQ multiplex PCR reads with MiXCR. This sample has 180,000 or so distinct CDR3 sequences, with about 95% found just once. Study-level results: By the study's own acknowledgment, its TCR sequencing and HLA analysis included relatively few individuals.

The sequence derives from a human donor in good health. The sample consisted of CD4+ T cells from PBMCs. V gene TRBV18 combines with J gene TRBJ1-4; TRBD1 might be the D (6 bases). The CDR3 DNA is TGTGCCTCTACGGGGGGCGCAAGTAATGAAAAACTGTTTTTT. Translated, it gives CASTGGASNEKLFF.